This T cell receptor (beta chain) was identified during a study of blood T cell repertoires in COVID-19. The CDR3 is 16 residues long. In germline, CDR1 is LGHNA, CDR2 YNFKEQ. V shed 4 bases and J shed 0 bases, with 12 bases lying between them. Profiled with immunoSEQ multiplex PCR; TCRdb holds only in-frame clones, not every one. The table records about 140,000 clones, around 86% of them present only once. Sequencing was performed on PBMCs or T cells enriched from blood (not recorded which). The origin of this receptor is a man in his fifties or sixties who had recovered from COVID-19. V and J are TRBV4-2 and TRBJ1-4; no firm D call. CDR3 region: CASSPGRSATNEKLFF. The CDR3 region has the DNA TGTGCCAGCAGCCCTGGGCGCAGTGCAACTAATGAAAAACTGTTTTTT.